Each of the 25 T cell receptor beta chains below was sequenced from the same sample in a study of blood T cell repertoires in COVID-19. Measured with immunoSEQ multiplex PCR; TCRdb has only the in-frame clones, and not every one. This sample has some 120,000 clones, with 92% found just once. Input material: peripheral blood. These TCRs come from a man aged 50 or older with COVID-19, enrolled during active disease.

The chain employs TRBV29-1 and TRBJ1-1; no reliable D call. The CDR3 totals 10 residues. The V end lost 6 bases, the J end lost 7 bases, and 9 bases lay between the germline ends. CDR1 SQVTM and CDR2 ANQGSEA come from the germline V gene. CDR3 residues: CSVVLSEAFF. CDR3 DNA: TGCAGCGTAGTTCTCAGTGAAGCTTTCTTT.

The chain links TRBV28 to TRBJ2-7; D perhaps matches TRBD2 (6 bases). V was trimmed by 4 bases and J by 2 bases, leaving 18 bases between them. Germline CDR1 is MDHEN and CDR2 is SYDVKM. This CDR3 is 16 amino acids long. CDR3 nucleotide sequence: TGTGCCAGCAGTTCCCCGGGCGGGGCAAGAACCTACGAGCAGTACTTC. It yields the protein CASSSPGGARTYEQYF.

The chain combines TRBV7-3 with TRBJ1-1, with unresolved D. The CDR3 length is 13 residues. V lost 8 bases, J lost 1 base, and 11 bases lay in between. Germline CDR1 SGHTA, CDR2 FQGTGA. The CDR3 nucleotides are TGTGCCAGCTCGCGTAATAGGAACACTGAAGCTTTCTTT. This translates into CASSRNRNTEAFF.

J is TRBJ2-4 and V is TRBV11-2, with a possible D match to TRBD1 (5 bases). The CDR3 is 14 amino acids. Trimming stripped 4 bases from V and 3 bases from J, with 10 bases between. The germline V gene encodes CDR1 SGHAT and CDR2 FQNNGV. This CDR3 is CASSSGRGKNIQYF. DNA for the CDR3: TGTGCCAGCAGCTCCGGAAGGGGCAAAAACATTCAGTACTTC.

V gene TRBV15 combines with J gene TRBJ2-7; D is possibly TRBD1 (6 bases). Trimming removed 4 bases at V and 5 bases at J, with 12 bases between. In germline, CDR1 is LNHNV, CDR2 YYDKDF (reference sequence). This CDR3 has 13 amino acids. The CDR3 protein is CATSIDRLHEQYV. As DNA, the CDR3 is TGTGCCACCAGCATCGACAGGCTCCACGAGCAGTACGTC.

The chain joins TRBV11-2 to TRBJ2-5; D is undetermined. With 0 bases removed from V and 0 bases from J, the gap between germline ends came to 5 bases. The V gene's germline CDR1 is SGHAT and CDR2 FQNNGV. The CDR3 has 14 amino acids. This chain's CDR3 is CASSLEADQETQYF. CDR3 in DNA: TGTGCCAGCAGCTTAGAGGCGGACCAAGAGACCCAGTACTTC. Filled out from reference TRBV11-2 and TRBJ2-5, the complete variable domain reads EAGVAQSPRYKIIEKRQSVAFWCNPISGHATLYWYQQILGQGPKLLIQFQNNGVVDDSQLPKDRFSAERLKGVDSTLKIQPAKLEDSAVYLCASSLEADQETQYFGPGTRLLVL.

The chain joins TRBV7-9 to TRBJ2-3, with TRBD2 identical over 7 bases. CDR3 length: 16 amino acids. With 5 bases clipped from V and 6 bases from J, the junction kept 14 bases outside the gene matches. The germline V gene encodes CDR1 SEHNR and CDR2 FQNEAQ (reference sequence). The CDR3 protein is CASSRRVEREGDTQYF. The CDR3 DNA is TGTGCCAGCAGCCGACGAGTAGAGCGGGAAGGGGATACGCAGTATTTT.

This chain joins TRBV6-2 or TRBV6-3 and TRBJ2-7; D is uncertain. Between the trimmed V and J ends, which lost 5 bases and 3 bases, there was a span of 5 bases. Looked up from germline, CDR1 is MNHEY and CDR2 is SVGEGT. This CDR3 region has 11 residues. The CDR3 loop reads CASSKLYEQYF. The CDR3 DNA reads TGTGCCAGCAGTAAACTCTACGAGCAGTACTTC.

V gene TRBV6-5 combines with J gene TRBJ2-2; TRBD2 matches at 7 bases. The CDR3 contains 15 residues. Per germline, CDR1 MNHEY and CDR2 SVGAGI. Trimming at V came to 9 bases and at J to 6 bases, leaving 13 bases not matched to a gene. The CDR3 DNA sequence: TGTGCCAGTATACTTGGACTAGTGAGCTCCGGGGAGCTGTTTTTT. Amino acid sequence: CASILGLVSSGELFF.

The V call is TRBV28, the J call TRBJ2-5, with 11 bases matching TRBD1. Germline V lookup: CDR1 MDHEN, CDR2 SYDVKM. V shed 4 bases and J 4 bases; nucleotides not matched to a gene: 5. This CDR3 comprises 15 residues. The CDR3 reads CASSSGQGAGETQYF. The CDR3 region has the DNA TGTGCCAGCAGTTCCGGACAGGGGGCAGGAGAGACCCAGTACTTC.

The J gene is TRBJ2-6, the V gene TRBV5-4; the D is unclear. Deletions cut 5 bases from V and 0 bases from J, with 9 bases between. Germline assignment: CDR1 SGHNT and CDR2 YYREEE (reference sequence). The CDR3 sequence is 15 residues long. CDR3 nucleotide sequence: TGTGCCAGCAGATTCTACAGCTCTGGGGCCAACGTCCTGACTTTC. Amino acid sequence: CASRFYSSGANVLTF.

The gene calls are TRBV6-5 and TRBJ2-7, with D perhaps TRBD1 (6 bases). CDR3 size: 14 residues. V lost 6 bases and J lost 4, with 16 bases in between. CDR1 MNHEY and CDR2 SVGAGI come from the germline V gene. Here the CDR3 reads CASSPGQLPYEQYF. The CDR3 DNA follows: TGTGCCAGCAGCCCAGGACAGCTGCCTTACGAGCAGTACTTC.

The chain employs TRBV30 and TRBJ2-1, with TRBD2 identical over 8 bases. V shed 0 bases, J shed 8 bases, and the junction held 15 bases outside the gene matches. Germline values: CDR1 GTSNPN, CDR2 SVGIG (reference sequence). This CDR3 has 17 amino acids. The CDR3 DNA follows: TGTGCCTGGAGTGTATCGCGGGTTAGCGGGACTTTGGATGAGCAGTTCTTC. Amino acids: CAWSVSRVSGTLDEQFF.

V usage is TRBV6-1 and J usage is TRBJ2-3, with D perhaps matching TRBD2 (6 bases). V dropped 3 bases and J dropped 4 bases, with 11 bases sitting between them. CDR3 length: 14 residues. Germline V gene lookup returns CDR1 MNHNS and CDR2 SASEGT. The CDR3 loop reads CASSEAGPPDTQYF. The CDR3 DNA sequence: TGTGCCAGCAGTGAGGCGGGACCGCCAGATACGCAGTATTTT.

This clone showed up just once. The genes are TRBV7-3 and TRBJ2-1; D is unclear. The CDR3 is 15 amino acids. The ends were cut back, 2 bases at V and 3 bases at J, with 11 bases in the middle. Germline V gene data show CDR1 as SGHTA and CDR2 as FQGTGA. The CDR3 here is CASSLFPGNYNEQFF. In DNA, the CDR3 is TGTGCCAGCAGCTTATTCCCGGGTAACTACAATGAGCAGTTCTTC.

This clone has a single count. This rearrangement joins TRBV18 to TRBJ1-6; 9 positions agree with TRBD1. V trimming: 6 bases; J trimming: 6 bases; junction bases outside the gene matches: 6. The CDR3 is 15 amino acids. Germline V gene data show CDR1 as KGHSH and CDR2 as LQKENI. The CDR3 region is CASSSGTGINSPLHF. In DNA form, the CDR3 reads TGTGCCAGCTCGTCCGGGACAGGGATTAATTCACCCCTCCACTTT.

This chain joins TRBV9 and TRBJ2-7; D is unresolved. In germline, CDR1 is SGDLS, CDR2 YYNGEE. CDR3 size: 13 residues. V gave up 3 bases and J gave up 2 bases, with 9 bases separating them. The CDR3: CASSASPAYEQYF. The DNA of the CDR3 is TGTGCCAGCAGCGCCTCCCCCGCCTACGAGCAGTACTTC.

CDR3 DNA: TGTGCCAGTAGTAACAGGGGCTATGGCTACACCTTC. It codes for CASSNRGYGYTF. The rearrangement links TRBV19 to TRBJ1-2; TRBD1 agrees at 7 bases. The CDR3 spans 12 residues. Germline V lookup: CDR1 LNHDA, CDR2 SQIVND (reference sequence). The trim removed 4 bases at V and 4 bases at J, leaving 0 bases unmatched. The whole variable domain, remainder taken from reference TRBV19 and TRBJ1-2, is DGGITQSPKYLFRKEGQNVTLSCEQNLNHDAMYWYRQDPGQGLRLIYYSQIVNDFQKGDIAEGYSVSREKKESFPLTVTSAQKNPTAFYLCASSNRGYGYTFGSGTRLTVV.

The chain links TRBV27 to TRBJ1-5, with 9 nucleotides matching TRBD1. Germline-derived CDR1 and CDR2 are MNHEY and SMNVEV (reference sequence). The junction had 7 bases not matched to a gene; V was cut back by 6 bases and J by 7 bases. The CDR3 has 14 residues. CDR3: CASREPGQGQPQHF. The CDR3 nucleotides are TGTGCCAGCAGAGAGCCGGGACAGGGCCAGCCCCAGCATTTT.

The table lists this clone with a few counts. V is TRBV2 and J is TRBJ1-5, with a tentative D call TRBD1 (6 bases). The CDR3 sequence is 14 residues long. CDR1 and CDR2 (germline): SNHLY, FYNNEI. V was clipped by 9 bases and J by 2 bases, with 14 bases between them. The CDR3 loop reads CASRMGAGNQPQHF. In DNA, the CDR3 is TGTGCCAGTCGTATGGGGGCGGGCAATCAGCCCCAGCATTTT.

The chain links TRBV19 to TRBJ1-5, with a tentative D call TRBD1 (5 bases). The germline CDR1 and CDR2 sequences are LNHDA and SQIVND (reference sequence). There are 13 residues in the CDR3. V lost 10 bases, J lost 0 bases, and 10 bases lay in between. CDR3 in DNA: TGTGCCACGCAGGGATATAGCAATCAGCCCCAGCATTTT. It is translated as CATQGYSNQPQHF. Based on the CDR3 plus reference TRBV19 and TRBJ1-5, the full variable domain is DGGITQSPKYLFRKEGQNVTLSCEQNLNHDAMYWYRQDPGQGLRLIYYSQIVNDFQKGDIAEGYSVSREKKESFPLTVTSAQKNPTAFYLCATQGYSNQPQHFGDGTRLSIL.

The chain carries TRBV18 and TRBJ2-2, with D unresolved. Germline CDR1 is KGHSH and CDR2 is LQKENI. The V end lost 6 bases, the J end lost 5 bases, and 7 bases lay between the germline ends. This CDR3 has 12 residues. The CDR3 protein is CASSSSTGELFF. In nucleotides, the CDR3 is TGTGCCAGCTCGTCCAGTACCGGGGAGCTGTTTTTT. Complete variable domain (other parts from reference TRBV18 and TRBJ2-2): NAGVMQNPRHLVRRRGQEARLRCSPMKGHSHVYWYRQLPEEGLKFMVYLQKENIIDESGMPKERFSAEFPKEGPSILRIQQVVRGDSAAYFCASSSSTGELFFGEGSRLTVL.

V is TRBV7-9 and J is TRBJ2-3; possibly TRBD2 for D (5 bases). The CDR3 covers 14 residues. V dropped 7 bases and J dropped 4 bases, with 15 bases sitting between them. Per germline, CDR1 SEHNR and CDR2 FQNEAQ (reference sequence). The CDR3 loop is CASNIGVGPDTQYF. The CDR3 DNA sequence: TGTGCCAGCAATATCGGGGTGGGTCCAGATACGCAGTATTTT.

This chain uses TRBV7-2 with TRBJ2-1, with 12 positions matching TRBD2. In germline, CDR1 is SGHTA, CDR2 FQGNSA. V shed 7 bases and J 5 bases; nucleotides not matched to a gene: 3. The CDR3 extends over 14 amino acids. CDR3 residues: CASTRLAGDNEQFF. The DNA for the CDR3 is TGTGCCAGCACTAGACTAGCGGGGGACAATGAGCAGTTCTTC.

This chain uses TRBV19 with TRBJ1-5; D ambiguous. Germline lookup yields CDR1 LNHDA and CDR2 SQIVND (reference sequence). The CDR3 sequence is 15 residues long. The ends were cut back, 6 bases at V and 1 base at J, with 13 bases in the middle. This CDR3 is CASRLDGLSNQPQHF. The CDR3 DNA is TGTGCCAGTAGATTAGATGGACTGAGCAATCAGCCCCAGCATTTT.